This TCR beta chain is drawn from a study of siplizumab effects on memory and regulatory T cells. CDR1 and CDR2 (germline): SEHNR, FQNEAQ (reference sequence). V dropped 1 base and J dropped 3 bases, with 7 bases sitting between them. The CDR3 extends over 14 amino acids. General study points: Naive T cells apparently outstripped memory cells in diversity and seemed major alloresponse contributors. A mean of roughly 68% of mappable alloreactive CD4+ clones were Treg-derived with siplizumab, compared with 26.9% in controls. Whether proliferating Tregs in siplizumab cultures suppress was not functionally confirmed. Some alloreactive sequences were traceable to unstimulated CD4+ memory cells, and siplizumab significantly reduced them.

The method was immunoSEQ multiplex PCR; TCRdb's version includes in-frame clones alone and lacks a portion of them. The sample gives nearly 95,000 clones, 94% of which show up once; roughly 0.3% is in the top ten. Points on this clone: The antigen is not known.

J is TRBJ1-5 and V is TRBV7-9; tentatively, D is TRBD1 (5 bases). Sequencing was performed on non-Treg CD4+ T cells sorted from blood. This sequence was found in a human donor in good health. CDR3 nucleotide sequence: TGTGCCAGCAGCTTAGGGGGCTACAATCAGCCCCAGCATTTT. Translating it yields CASSLGGYNQPQHF. Full variable domain (missing parts from reference TRBV7-9 and TRBJ1-5): DTGVSQNPRHKITKRGQNVTFRCDPISEHNRLYWYRQTLGQGPEFLTYFQNEAQLEKSRLLSDRFSAERPKGSFSTLEIQRTEQGDSAMYLCASSLGGYNQPQHFGDGTRLSIL.